This TCR beta chain derives from a study of OX40 agonist ivuxolimab in advanced cancers. Regarding the study in general: Ivuxolimab was a fully human IgG2 agonistic monoclonal antibody targeting the costimulatory receptor OX40 (CD134). Intravenous ivuxolimab was administered to patients every 2 weeks at six dose levels: 0.01, 0.1, 0.3, 1.5, 3 and 10 mg/kg. The point of sequencing TCRbeta in the periphery was to test whether ivuxolimab changed TCR sequence diversity and drove clonal T-cell expansion. In the dose-escalation cohort, roughly 80% of patients were male, and the mean age was about 55 years, with a range of about 20 to 79. The monotherapy dose-escalation portion (N ≈ 52 patients) of the phase I ivuxolimab trial is reported in the paper. Patients were allowed to have had prior anti-PD-1, anti-PD-L1 or anti-CTLA-4 therapy, and approximately 39% of the dose-escalation patients had been treated with checkpoint inhibitors. Of the approximately 50 dose-escalation patients, hepatocellular carcinoma was present in about 19, melanoma in around 15, renal cell carcinoma in 9 and head and neck cancer in 9. Three dose-escalation patients achieved partial responses, one with hepatocellular carcinoma and two with cutaneous melanoma. Summary of the overall study and its limitations: Low levels of normalized T-cell clonal expansion were also seen in some nonresponding patients. After ivuxolimab, expanded clones were on average more numerous among CD8+ T cells than among CD4+ T cells. In the 0.1-3.0 mg/kg groups, partial responders had among the lowest normalized peripheral clonal expansion, particularly in CD8+ T cells. The antigen specificity of the clonally expanded peripheral T cells was not determined. At doses of 0.1 to 3.0 mg/kg, clonal expansion of both CD4+ and CD8+ T cells in blood was seen between baseline and week 6.

Genomic DNA was isolated from the sorted cells so that the TCRbeta CDR3 region could be sequenced. The immunoSEQ Assay was used to sequence the TCRbeta CDR3 regions. Sourced from immuneACCESS, this table was stored by TCRdb with only in-frame sequences that have V and J called. A share of the clones is absent; for the studies checked, an unresolved V gene accounts for under half, and the remainder has no known explanation. The sample table contains around 20,000 clones; only one count was recorded for approximately 86% of them. Together, the top ten hold about 16% of the sample. The CDR3 goes from the cysteine to the phenylalanine over 12 residues. Only the CDR3 DNA stays, 36 bases, in frame from base 1. Reading the germline V gene gives CDR1 SGHVS and CDR2 FNYEAQ. A distance of 9 bases separates the germline ends of V and J, which lose 7 bases and 4 bases respectively. For this clone: Its antigen specificity is not known. Base qualities are not at hand, and no much larger clone is one base apart.

Patients with autoimmune disease history or receiving systemic immunosuppression were excluded from the trial. Peripheral blood for TCR sequencing was collected from all dose cohorts at baseline, on cycle 4 day 1, and on cycle 7 day 1. Samples were obtained from an open-label, multicenter, first-in-human phase I dose-escalation trial of ivuxolimab. Adults with locally advanced or metastatic head and neck squamous cell, hepatocellular, melanoma or renal cell carcinoma were enrolled in the trial. Before TCR sequencing, CD4+ T cells and CD8+ T cells from peripheral blood were sorted into separate populations.

The chain was built from TRBV7-6 and TRBJ2-3, and the D gene may be TRBD2, 5 bases matching. Sequenced here: CD4+ or CD8+ T cells sorted from blood, sampled in a trial of the OX40 agonist ivuxolimab. This TCR was recovered from an adult with an advanced solid tumor such as melanoma, head and neck, liver or kidney cancer. The DNA sequence reads TGTGCCAGCACTGGAGGCGCAGATACGCAGTATTTT. Its amino acids are CASTGGADTQYF.